This T cell receptor (beta chain) was sequenced for a study of shared clonotypes between healthy human individuals. Findings and limits, study-wide: Estimated clonotype richness was generally higher in naive than memory subsets.

Deletions cut 3 bases from V and 1 base from J, with 3 bases between. Germline-derived CDR1 and CDR2 are SEHNR and FQNEAQ (reference sequence). The length of the CDR3 is 13 residues. TCRdb keeps only in-frame clones here, not all; method: immunoSEQ multiplex PCR. Of about 1 million clones in the sample, roughly 80% were seen once. A remark on this clone: The antigen remains undetermined.

The chain links TRBV7-9 to TRBJ1-4; no clear D gene. The sequenced material came from memory CD4+ T cells sorted from blood. Subset here: CD45RA-negative fraction. The sequence came from a man aged 18 to 29 in good health. CDR3 amino acids: CASSLGTNEKLFF. The CDR3 DNA reads TGTGCCAGCAGCTTGGGAACTAATGAAAAACTGTTTTTT.